This T cell receptor (beta chain) appears in the sequencing data of a study of tumor-infiltrating lymphocytes in primary liver carcinoma. Background on the study: Spanning 4.2 to 10 cm, the tumors were T1-T3 N0M0. Study conclusions and caveats: Pairs of tumor regions overlapped more than tumor-adjacent and tumor-blood pairs did. With p = 0.039, the top-250-clone fraction in tumors significantly exceeded that in blood.

The CDR3 is 15 residues long. V was trimmed by 1 base and J by 3 bases, leaving 10 bases between them. In germline, CDR1 is LNHDA, CDR2 SQIVND (reference sequence). The investigators made TCR beta cDNA from around 540 ng total RNA, using a constant-region primer. What produced the TCR beta libraries was three nested multiplex PCR rounds using slightly modified ARM-PCR. TRBV1-TRBV30 forward and Cbeta reverse primers drove the first two roughly 10-cycle rounds. TCRdb re-derived calls from the multiplex PCR reads in MiXCR, one entry per CDR3 protein. The table records tens of thousands of distinct CDR3 sequences, roughly 80% of them present only once. Starting material for RNA and DNA co-extraction consisted of about 20-30 mg of unsorted bulk tissue. Surgical resection served as treatment for the primary liver carcinoma of these patients. This clonotype was detected ten times or more. No antigen is known for it.

Sequencing input: tumor-adjacent normal liver tissue. The V and J genes are TRBV19 and TRBJ2-1; D might be TRBD1 or TRBD2, each matching 5 bases. This sequence was found in a woman in her thirties with primary liver carcinoma and hepatitis B virus infection. CDR3: CASSIGQRVYNEQFF. CDR3 coding DNA: TGTGCCAGTAGTATAGGACAGAGGGTCTACAATGAGCAGTTCTTC.